This record looks at one T cell receptor beta chain sequence and its context. This sample was taken from a study of blood T cell repertoires in COVID-19. Only in-frame clones appear in the TCRdb table, and some are missing; sequencing was by immunoSEQ multiplex PCR. The data show around 240,000 clones, approximately 85% seen once. The source is a woman aged 45-59 years who had recovered from COVID-19. What was sequenced was PBMCs or T cells enriched from blood (not recorded which).

Here the CDR3 DNA reads TGTGCCAGCAGCTTAGACCCCGGGGCTGGAAACACCATATATTTT. Residues: CASSLDPGAGNTIYF. J is TRBJ1-3 and V is TRBV7-2, with D hard to call. The CDR3 runs 15 residues. Germline V gene sequence: CDR1 SGHTA, CDR2 FQGNSA. V lost 1 base, J lost 2 bases, and 9 bases lay in between.